This T cell receptor beta chain is drawn from a study of CD4 T cells in relation to SARS-CoV-2 and coronaviruses. Study context: Controls used an HIV-1 Nef peptide pool or no peptide.

As to this clone: What it binds is not known.

The CDR3 sequence is 15 residues long. V was pared by 0 bases and J by 1 base, with 9 bases between. Per the germline V gene, CDR1 is MNHEY and CDR2 is SVGAGI. The protocol was immunoSEQ multiplex PCR, while the TCRdb copy is restricted to in-frame clones and leaves out a portion. The sample has about 22,000 clones, around four fifths seen once; the top ten hold about 16%. Before the COVID-19 pandemic, during about 2010-2018, CD4+ T cells were taken from unexposed donors. Isolation of CD4+ T cells took place after approximately eleven days in culture. Source material: CD4+ T cells from PBMCs, cultured in vitro. V is TRBV6-5 and J is TRBJ2-5; possible D gene TRBD1, 6 bases. The receptor was isolated from a human donor in good health. The DNA for the CDR3 is TGTGCCAGCAGTTACTCACAGGGCGCCCAAGAGACCCAGTACTTC. Translating gives CASSYSQGAQETQYF.